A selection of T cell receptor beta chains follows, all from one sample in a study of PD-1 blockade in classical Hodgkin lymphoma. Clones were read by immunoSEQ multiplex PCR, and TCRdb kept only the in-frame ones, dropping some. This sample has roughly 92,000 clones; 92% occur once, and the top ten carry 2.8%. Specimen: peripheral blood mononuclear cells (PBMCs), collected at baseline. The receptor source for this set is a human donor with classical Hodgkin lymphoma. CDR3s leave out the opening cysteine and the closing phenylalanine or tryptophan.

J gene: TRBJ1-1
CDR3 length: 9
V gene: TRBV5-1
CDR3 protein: ASRMNTEAF

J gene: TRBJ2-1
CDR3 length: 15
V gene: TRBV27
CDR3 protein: ASSPPPGGGSYNEQF

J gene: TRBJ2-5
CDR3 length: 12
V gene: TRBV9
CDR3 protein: ASSANIGTGTQY

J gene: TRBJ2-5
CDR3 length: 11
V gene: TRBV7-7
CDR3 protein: ASSPRGEVTQY

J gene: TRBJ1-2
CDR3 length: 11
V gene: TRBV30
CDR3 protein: AWNPLSNYGYT

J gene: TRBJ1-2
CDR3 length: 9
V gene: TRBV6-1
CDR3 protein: ASSEDYGYT

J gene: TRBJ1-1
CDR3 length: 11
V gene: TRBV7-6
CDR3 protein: ASSSAGAGEAF

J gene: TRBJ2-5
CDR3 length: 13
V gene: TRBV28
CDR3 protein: ASSLLADIQETQY

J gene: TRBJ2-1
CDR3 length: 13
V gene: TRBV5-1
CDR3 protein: ASSKPGLGHNEQF

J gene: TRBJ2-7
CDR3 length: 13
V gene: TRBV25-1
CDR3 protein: ASSEWLGPIKEQY

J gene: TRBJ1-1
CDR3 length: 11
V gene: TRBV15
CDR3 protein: ATSARGDTEAF

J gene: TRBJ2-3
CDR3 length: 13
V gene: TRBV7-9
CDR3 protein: ASSLFGTGGDTQY

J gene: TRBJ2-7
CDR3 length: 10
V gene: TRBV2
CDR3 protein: ASSDSRVEQY

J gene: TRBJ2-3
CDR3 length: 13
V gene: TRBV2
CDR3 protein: ASRPGQLSTDTQY

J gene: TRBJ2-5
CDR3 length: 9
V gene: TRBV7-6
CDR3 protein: ASSFQETQY

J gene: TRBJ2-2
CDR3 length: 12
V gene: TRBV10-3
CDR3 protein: AIRGVLGPGELF

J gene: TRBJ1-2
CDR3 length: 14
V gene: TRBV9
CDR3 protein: ASSVTPPGQPYGYT

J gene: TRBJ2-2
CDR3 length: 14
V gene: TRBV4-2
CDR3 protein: ASSQDLAGNTGELF

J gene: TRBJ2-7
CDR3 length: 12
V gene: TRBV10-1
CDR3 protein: ASSVQTGSYEQY

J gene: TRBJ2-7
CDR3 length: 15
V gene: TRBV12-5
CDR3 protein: ANSMAGRGQRGYEQY

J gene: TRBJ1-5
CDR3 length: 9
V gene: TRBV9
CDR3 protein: ASSVWGPQH

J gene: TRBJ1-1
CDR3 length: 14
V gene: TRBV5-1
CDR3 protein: ASSFAQGRRDTEAF

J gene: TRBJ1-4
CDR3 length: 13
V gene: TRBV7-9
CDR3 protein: ASSLGQGKAEKLF

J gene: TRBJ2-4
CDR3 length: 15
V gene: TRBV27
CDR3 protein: ASRRGELGLAKNIQY

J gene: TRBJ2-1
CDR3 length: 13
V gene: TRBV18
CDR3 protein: ASSPWVASNNEQF

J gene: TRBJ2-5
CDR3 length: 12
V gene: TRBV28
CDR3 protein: ASSPGGSQETQY

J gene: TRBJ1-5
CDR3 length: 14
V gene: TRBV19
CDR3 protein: ASSKGTGDSNQPQH

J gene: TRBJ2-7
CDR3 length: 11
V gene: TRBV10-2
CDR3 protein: ASSESGGGEQY